This T cell receptor beta chain was sequenced for a study of blood T cell repertoires in COVID-19. On the study more broadly: Italy, Spain and the United States were the sources of the convalescent and acute COVID-19 samples. Sources were T cells, B-cell-depleted T cells, or PBMCs; the material itself was cDNA or gDNA.

This clone was counted at least ten times. V lost 9 bases, J lost 9 bases, and 12 bases lay in between. The V gene's germline CDR1 is MDHEN and CDR2 SYDVKM. The CDR3 length is 10 residues. In the authors' methods: Reference gene primer amplification gave nucleated cell count estimates. The table came from immunoSEQ multiplex PCR; TCRdb's copy has only in-frame clones and leaves some out. The DNA gave D and trimming, while V, J and clone size come from that table. The sample records roughly 410,000 clones, about 90% being singletons. The chain joins TRBV28 to TRBJ2-7; D is possibly TRBD2 (5 bases). Input material: peripheral blood. The receptor was isolated from a man aged 40-49 years with acute or convalescent COVID-19. CDR3 residues: CASFGVRQYF. CDR3 in DNA: TGTGCCAGTTTCGGGGTGAGGCAGTACTTC.